This T cell receptor beta chain was captured in a study of blood T cell repertoires in COVID-19. The CDR3 length is 15 residues. Deletions cut 0 bases from V and 6 bases from J, with 9 bases between. From germline, CDR1 is MNHEY and CDR2 SMNVEV (reference sequence). Repertoires were generated with immunoSEQ multiplex PCR, while TCRdb's copy carries only in-frame clones and drops some. This sample has around 210,000 clones, with 70% to 90% found just once. The chain links TRBV27 to TRBJ1-6; weak D call: TRBD1 (6 bases). This clonotype was sampled from a man in his 60s with COVID-19, enrolled during active disease. Material: peripheral blood. CDR3 in DNA: TGTGCCAGCAGTTTATCGGTAGGGGGTAATTCACCCCTCCACTTT. Its protein product is CASSLSVGGNSPLHF.